These T cell receptor beta chains were read from a single sample in a study of PD-1 blockade in classical Hodgkin lymphoma. Clones were read by immunoSEQ multiplex PCR, and TCRdb kept only the in-frame ones, dropping some. The sample consists of approximately 11,000 clones, approximately 81% of them appearing once. The specimen was CD8+ T cells from blood, collected before the fourth cycle of nivolumab. These receptor sequences come from a human donor with classical Hodgkin lymphoma. The donor label of this sample is uncertain. Both conserved end residues are part of each CDR3.

V	CDR3
TRBV27	CASSLWESGTDTQYF
TRBV27	CASRGPRQGGRETQYF
TRBV18	CASSLLLRGETQYF
TRBV5-1	CASSLLTGGNGYTF
TRBV4-1	CASSQASLPYEQYF
TRBV29-1	CSVDRGGAYGYTF
TRBV6-6	CASSAGPYTEAFF
TRBV4-2	CASSQEQGMGNQPQHF
TRBV21-1	CARDRREQRDWQGTQHF
TRBV4-2	CASSQGWTLSNQPQHF
TRBV5-6	CASTLQSSYNEQFF
TRBV11-2	CASSWNRGNTGELFF
TRBV27	CASSLVYLHEQYF
TRBV30	CAWSVGTSQETQYF
TRBV4-2	CASSQDQDNSGFPYEQYF
TRBV15	CATREGNEKLFF
TRBV4-1	CASSQDGGGGQPQHF
TRBV15	CATSRDFPEINSNQPQHF
TRBV27	CASSLLAPSEQFF
TRBV4-1	CASSQAPGQSYEQYF
TRBV6-1	CASSEDRYGSSYEQYF
TRBV27	CASSTLAGRQYTGELFF
TRBV6-5	CASSTRGYEQYF
TRBV27	CASSSGQGGTEAFF
TRBV7-2	CASSFHMDYTDTQYF
TRBV19	CASSITGRSYEQYF
TRBV30	CAWRVPPSYEQYF
TRBV7-7	CASSLDLWSEQYF
TRBV30	CAWSRENENEKLFF
TRBV6-4	CASSDSTSGEQYF
TRBV29-1	CSVPAGWGDADEKLFF
TRBV28	CASSTPKTSGSGPDTQYF
TRBV11-2	CASSQIPTSSEGQFF
TRBV7-9	CASSPRLDRKNTGELFF